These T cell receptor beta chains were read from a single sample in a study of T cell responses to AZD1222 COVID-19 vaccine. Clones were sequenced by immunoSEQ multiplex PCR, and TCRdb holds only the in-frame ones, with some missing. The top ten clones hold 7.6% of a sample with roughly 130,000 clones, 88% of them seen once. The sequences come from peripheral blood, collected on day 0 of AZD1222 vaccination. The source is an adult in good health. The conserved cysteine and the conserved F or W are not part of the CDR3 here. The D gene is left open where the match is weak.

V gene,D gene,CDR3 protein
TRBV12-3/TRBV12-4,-,ASSDRDVTQY
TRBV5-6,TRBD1,ASSRPGGSYNEQF
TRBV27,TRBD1,ASTPRGQGANVLT
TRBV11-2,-,ASSQGTGEKLF
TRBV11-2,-,ASSFGLNQPQH
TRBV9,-,ASSVAPEQGNTIY
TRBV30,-,AWGGQGGQPQH
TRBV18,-,ASSPPSSNQPQH
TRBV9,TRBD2,ASSVGLAGGETQY
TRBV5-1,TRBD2,ASSLARVAGVDEQY
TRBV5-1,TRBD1,ASSYSQGATYEQY
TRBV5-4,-,ASSSSRLTRGNTDTQY
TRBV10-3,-,AINGGIRSGNTIY
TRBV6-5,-,ASSYLRLPSGNTIY
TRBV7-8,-,ASSLYGNEQF
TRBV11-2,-,ASSLDPRGGYGYT
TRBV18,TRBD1,ASSPGTVTYEQY
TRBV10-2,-,ASSDGGLQYNEQF
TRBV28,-,ASSPYLVSVSSYNEQF
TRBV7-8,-,ASSWAAGQGNTIY
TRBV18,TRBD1,ASQSPGQGAYQPQH
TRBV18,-,ASSPRQFTDTQY
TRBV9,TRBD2,ASSVGVGRGQETQY
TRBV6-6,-,ASSTLNSPLH
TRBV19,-,ASSIRNTIY
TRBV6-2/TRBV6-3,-,ASSYKRIQPQH
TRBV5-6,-,ASSFGQLRSSYNSPLH
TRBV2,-,ASKERGLNTEAF